This TCR beta chain is from a study of shared clonotypes between healthy human individuals. CDR1 MNHNS and CDR2 SASEGT come from the germline V gene. The CDR3 totals 13 residues. V was pared by 8 bases and J by 8 bases, with 16 bases between. Only a few counts were recorded for this clone. The data were produced by immunoSEQ multiplex PCR, yet TCRdb's version contains in-frame clones alone and is incomplete. The sample includes approximately 980,000 clones, approximately 80% of them seen just once. The chain combines TRBV6-1 with TRBJ1-5, with no clear D. The specimen sequenced was memory CD4+ T cells sorted from blood. Subset indicated: CD45RA-negative fraction. This TCR came from a man in his late teens or twenties in good health. CDR3 coding DNA: TGTGCCAGCCGGGCCTCGGCGGATAAGCCCCAGCATTTT. Residues: CASRASADKPQHF.